The T cell receptor (beta chain) described here comes from a study of T cells in Graves' hyperthyroidism and ophthalmopathy (dated by TCRdb to about 2019). Some background on the complete study: Peripheral blood was collected at initial diagnosis, before any treatment. In addition, the study compared T-cell repertoires in thyroid tissue and in blood from about six Graves' hyperthyroidism patients. The 100 or so discovery patients were randomly split 7:3 into training and test sets. Prospective prediction of ophthalmopathy was tested in an independent validation cohort consisting of 18 to 20 hyperthyroidism patients and 17 patients who later progressed to ophthalmopathy. TCR Vbeta CDR3 sequencing of some 140 peripheral blood samples (under 45 ophthalmopathy, over 70 hyperthyroidism and about 17 progressor patients) is reported in the paper. TCR V-J signatures able to tell the groups apart were searched for in a discovery cohort of some 100 patients, of whom more than 40 had Graves' ophthalmopathy and roughly 59 had stable Graves' hyperthyroidism. After sampling, hyperthyroidism patients received methimazole starting at 30 mg daily, and ophthalmopathy patients received high-dose intravenous methylprednisolone. Broader findings and caveats from the paper: A 13 V-J signature model separated ophthalmopathy from stable hyperthyroidism, with around 88% sensitivity and roughly 82% specificity in cross-validation and 80%/75% in testing. In validation, progression to ophthalmopathy was predicted by the model with around 70% sensitivity and approximately 78% specificity, a median of approximately 6.5 months before onset. Sample size was not statistically predetermined, and investigators were not blinded to group allocation. Blood samples also contained most of the expanded thyroid clonotypes (frequency above 0.001), which suggests that blood repertoires may reflect thyroid immune responses.

Amplification of TCR beta CDR3 regions was carried out from RNA transcripts. A first-round RT-PCR of the TCR CDR3 used the HTBI primer set with the Qiagen OneStep RT-PCR kit. Libraries were constructed in a second round of multiplex PCR, after which size selection and purification were carried out. The libraries were sequenced on an Illumina HiSeq2000 using paired-end 100 bp reads. Regarding the original processing steps: SOAPnuke was used to process the raw data, throwing out any read that contained adapters or uncalled bases, had a mean Phred below 15, or lacked an exact constant-primer or identifier match. COPE v1.2.5 was used to merge high-quality paired reads, and clonotypes were defined as unique nucleotide sequences. MiTCR v1.1 was used to align the clonotypes against IMGT TRBV, TRBD and TRBJ reference segments. The analysis included only V-J combinations with a frequency above 0.0001, which together covered about 99% of the repertoires. A TCS score was defined as the ratio between F50 (clonal expansion) and ExV (chaos), using BLOSUM62-based TCRdist between CDR3 peptides within each V-J. Welch's t-statistics and random forest reduced around 510 V-J features to 13, which were used in a naive Bayes classifier (R e1071). The public reads were run again by TCRdb, first through fastp at Q25 and then through MiXCR, and only productive beta chains were kept. Under each unique CDR3 protein, matching rows form one entry showing the most common genes and DNA. These V and J calls originate from TCRdb's pipeline instead of the authors' own analysis. This sample has over 150,000 distinct CDR3 sequences in its table, and roughly a sixth of those were observed once. About half of the sample is in the top ten clones.

This clonotype was counted only a few times. It lacks a known antigen. Base qualities are not recorded, but no much larger clone differs from it by a single base. Clipping removes 10 bases from V and 5 bases from J, with 16 as the unmatched junction base count. The cysteine opens and the phenylalanine closes a CDR3 of 17 amino acids. Only CDR3 DNA is held: 51 bases, read in frame from base 1. CDR1 and CDR2 (MDHEN, SYDVKM) derive from the germline V gene. Graves' hyperthyroidism was defined as stable when no progression to ophthalmopathy occurred over 18 months of follow-up. Hyperthyroidism patients were aged 18 to 65 years and newly diagnosed, with disease duration of less than 2 months. Any patient with an uncontrolled infection, another autoimmune disease, pregnancy or lactation was excluded. Diagnoses were based on clinical symptoms, serum thyroxine and TRAb, thyroid ultrasound and orbital computed tomography. PBMCs were isolated from about 9.1 ml of fresh peripheral blood by Ficoll-Paque density gradient centrifugation. Trizol reagent was used to extract total RNA, and RNA quality was then checked on an Agilent 2100 Bioanalyzer.

The receptor was derived from a woman aged 45-65 years with Graves' hyperthyroidism. The source material was blood. The rearranged chain carries TRBV28 and TRBJ2-5; TRBD2 lines up with 13 middle nucleotides. The DNA reads as follows: TGTGCCACCACCGGGTATGGACTAGCGGGAGTCAGGGAGACCCAGTACTTC. It codes for CATTGYGLAGVRETQYF.